Listed here are 16 T cell receptor beta chains from one sample, sequenced in a study of stem cell transplantation in POMP-related autoinflammatory disease. TCRdb keeps only in-frame clones here, not all; method: immunoSEQ multiplex PCR. The repertoire consists of about 68,000 clones, with approximately 90% occurring once and the leading ten covering about 0.69%. The sequences come from CD4+ T cells from PBMCs, collected after stem cell transplantation. These receptors were taken from a human patient with POMP-related autoinflammation and immune dysregulation (PRAID). Some of the T cells may derive from the graft donor.

V is TRBV24-1 and J is TRBJ2-2; 7 nucleotides align to TRBD2. The CDR3 extends over 17 amino acids. The germline V gene encodes CDR1 KGHDR and CDR2 SFDVKD. V lost 5 bases, J lost 0 bases, and 8 bases stayed unmatched. The CDR3 sequence: CATSALGAGANTGELFF. The CDR3 region has the DNA TGTGCCACCAGTGCCTTAGGGGCGGGAGCGAACACCGGGGAGCTGTTTTTT.

The V call is TRBV6-5, the J call TRBJ1-2, with unresolved D. V dropped 6 bases and J dropped 2 bases, with 10 bases sitting between them. Germline V CDR1 and CDR2: MNHEY, SVGAGI. CDR3 length: 13 amino acids. The CDR3, as DNA: TGTGCCAGCAGAGGCCCAGGAAACTATGGCTACACCTTC. As protein: CASRGPGNYGYTF.

The rearrangement joins TRBV6-5 to TRBJ1-2; D possibly corresponds to TRBD1 (5 bases). The germline V gene encodes CDR1 MNHEY and CDR2 SVGAGI. CDR3 size: 14 residues. V lost 0 bases, J lost 6 bases, and 11 bases lay in between. The CDR3 DNA reads TGTGCCAGCAGTTACTCGAGAGGGGTGGATGGCTACACCTTC. Translated: CASSYSRGVDGYTF.

V gene TRBV11-2 combines with J gene TRBJ2-3; 8 nucleotides match TRBD1. V trimming: 6 bases; J trimming: 7 bases; junction bases outside the gene matches: 9. The CDR3 extends over 14 amino acids. Germline V gene sequence: CDR1 SGHAT, CDR2 FQNNGV. The CDR3 loop reads CASSQLRGRYTQYF. The CDR3 DNA follows: TGTGCCAGCAGTCAACTCAGGGGGCGATATACGCAGTATTTT.

This clone occurred a few times. CDR3 amino acids: CASSQVVQGRSYNSPLHF. The CDR3, as DNA: TGCGCCAGCAGCCAAGTTGTACAGGGCAGGTCCTATAATTCACCCCTCCACTTT. V and J are TRBV4-1 and TRBJ1-6; D might be TRBD1 (6 bases). V was pared by 1 base and J by 1 base, with 14 bases between. This CDR3 is 18 amino acids long. CDR1 is MGHRA and CDR2 is YSYEKL in the germline V gene.

J is TRBJ2-6 and V is TRBV2, with 11 bases fitting TRBD1. The CDR3 loop spans 16 amino acids. Germline-derived CDR1 and CDR2 are SNHLY and FYNNEI. V lost 7 bases, J lost 3 bases, and 5 bases stayed unmatched. The CDR3, as DNA: TGTGCCAGCACTGGACAGGGGGCTTTTGGGGCCAACGTCCTGACTTTC. Translation gives CASTGQGAFGANVLTF.

This clone was recorded once. This sequence joins TRBV5-1 and TRBJ2-7; 10 nucleotides match TRBD1. CDR1 is SGHRS and CDR2 is YFSETQ in the germline V gene. The junction had 4 bases not matched to a gene; V was cut back by 4 bases and J by 0 bases. The CDR3 length is 15 residues. The CDR3 loop reads CASSETGGASYEQYF. In DNA form, the CDR3 reads TGCGCCAGCAGCGAGACAGGGGGCGCCTCCTACGAGCAGTACTTC. Full variable domain (rest looked up from reference TRBV5-1 and TRBJ2-7): KAGVTQTPRYLIKTRGQQVTLSCSPISGHRSVSWYQQTPGQGLQFLFEYFSETQRNKGNFPGRFSGRQFSNSRSEMNVSTLELGDSALYLCASSETGGASYEQYFGPGTRLTVT.

The table lists this clone with a count of one. The rearrangement uses TRBV6-2 or TRBV6-3 and TRBJ2-5, with D possibly TRBD2 on 6 matching bases. Trimming shortened V by 0 bases and J by 3 bases, and 8 bases separated the two germline ends. Germline lookup yields CDR1 MNHEY and CDR2 SVGEGT. This CDR3 has 14 amino acids. The CDR3 nucleotides read TGTGCCAGCAGTTACTCTGGGAGGAAAGAGACCCAGTACTTC. Translated, it gives CASSYSGRKETQYF.

CDR3 sequence: CASSQVGLAAYEQYF. In DNA, the CDR3 is TGTGCCAGCAGCCAAGTTGGACTAGCGGCCTACGAGCAGTACTTC. The chain recombines TRBV5-6 with TRBJ2-7; 10 bases are shared with TRBD2. This CDR3 region has 15 residues. Germline V gene lookup returns CDR1 SGHDT and CDR2 YYEEEE. J gave up 2 bases and V 4 bases, and 6 bases lay outside the gene matches.

The chain carries TRBV28 and TRBJ2-1; perhaps TRBD2 as D (6 bases). Trimming cost V 4 bases and J 0 bases, with 10 bases left between them. The CDR3 totals 15 residues. Looked up from germline, CDR1 is MDHEN and CDR2 is SYDVKM. This chain's CDR3 is CASSSQTSSYNEQFF. The CDR3 region has the DNA TGTGCCAGCAGTTCCCAGACTAGCTCCTACAATGAGCAGTTCTTC.

This chain joins TRBV4-1 and TRBJ1-4, with D unclear. The CDR3 contains 14 residues. From germline, CDR1 is MGHRA and CDR2 YSYEKL. V was pared by 4 bases and J by 0 bases, with 6 bases between. For the CDR3, the DNA is TGCGCCAGCAGCCTCGACGCAACTAATGAAAAACTGTTTTTT. Translating it yields CASSLDATNEKLFF.

The chain combines TRBV3-1 (or the pseudogene TRBV3-2) with TRBJ1-1; D not resolved. The CDR3 has 14 amino acids. Per the germline V gene, CDR1 is LGHDT and CDR2 is YNNKEL (reference sequence). V was pared by 4 bases and J by 1 base, with 10 bases between. The CDR3 nucleotides read TGTGCCAGCAGCCGGTCTGGGTCGAACACTGAAGCTTTCTTT. Translation gives CASSRSGSNTEAFF.

The chain recombines TRBV5-1 with TRBJ2-6; D is ambiguous. The CDR3 loop spans 15 amino acids. Germline V gene data show CDR1 as SGHRS and CDR2 as YFSETQ. V was pared by 4 bases and J by 1 base, with 9 bases between. CDR3 nucleotides: TGCGCCAGCAGCGTAGCAGGTTCTGGGGCCAACGTCCTGACTTTC. Protein: CASSVAGSGANVLTF.

J is TRBJ1-1 and V is TRBV3-1 (or the pseudogene TRBV3-2); no firm D call. The germline V gene has CDR1 LGHDT and CDR2 YNNKEL (reference sequence). V was shortened by 0 bases and J by 0 bases, with 5 bases between the two germline ends. The CDR3 extends over 14 amino acids. The CDR3 coding sequence is TGTGCCAGCAGCCAAGAGGCGGTGAACACTGAAGCTTTCTTT. Translated, it gives CASSQEAVNTEAFF.

The chain recombines TRBV6-1 with TRBJ1-2; D call uncertain. The V gene's germline CDR1 is MNHNS and CDR2 SASEGT. Trimming took 0 bases from V and 5 from J, leaving 4 bases between them. The CDR3 sequence is 12 residues long. CDR3 residues: CASSEAGYGYTF. The CDR3, as DNA: TGTGCCAGCAGTGAAGCTGGGTATGGCTACACCTTC.

This chain uses TRBV2 with TRBJ2-3; D uncertain. CDR1 is SNHLY, CDR2 FYNNEI, per germline. With 11 bases removed from V and 6 bases from J, the gap between germline ends came to 18 bases. This CDR3 is 13 amino acids long. The CDR3 DNA reads as TGTGCCTCCTTGCAGAGCCCCCGCGATACGCAGTATTTT. Translated, it gives CASLQSPRDTQYF.